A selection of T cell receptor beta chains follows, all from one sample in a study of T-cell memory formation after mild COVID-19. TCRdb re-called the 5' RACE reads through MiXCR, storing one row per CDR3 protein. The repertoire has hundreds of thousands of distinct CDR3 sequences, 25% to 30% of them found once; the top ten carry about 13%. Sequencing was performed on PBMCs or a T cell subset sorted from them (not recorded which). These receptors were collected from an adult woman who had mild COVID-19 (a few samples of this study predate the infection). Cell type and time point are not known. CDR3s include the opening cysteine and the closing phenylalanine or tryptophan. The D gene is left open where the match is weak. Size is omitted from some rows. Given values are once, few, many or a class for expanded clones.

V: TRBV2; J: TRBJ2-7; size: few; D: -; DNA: TGTGCCAGCAGAAGGACGGAGGTCTCCTACGAGCAGTACTTC; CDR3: CASRRTEVSYEQYF
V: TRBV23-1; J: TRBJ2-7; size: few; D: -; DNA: TGCGCCAGCAGTCAATCTAAATGGCTGTGCTACGAGCAGTACTTC; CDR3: CASSQSKWLCYEQYF
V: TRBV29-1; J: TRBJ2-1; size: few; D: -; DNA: TGCAGCGTTGGAGCGGCCAGCTCCTACAATGAGCAGTTCTTC; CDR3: CSVGAASSYNEQFF
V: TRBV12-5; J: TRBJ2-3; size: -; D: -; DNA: TGTGCTAGTGGTTCAGGGGTCTCAACAGATACGCAGTATTTT; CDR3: CASGSGVSTDTQYF
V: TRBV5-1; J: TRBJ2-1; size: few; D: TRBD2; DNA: TGCGCCAGCAGCTTGAATGTTCCTAGCGGGTACAACGAGCAGTTCTTC; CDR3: CASSLNVPSGYNEQFF
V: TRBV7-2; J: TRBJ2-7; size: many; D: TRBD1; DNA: TGTGCCAGCAGCTTAGGGGGACAGGGGTCCTACGAGCAGTACTTC; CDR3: CASSLGGQGSYEQYF
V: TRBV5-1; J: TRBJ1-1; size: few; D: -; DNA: TGCGCCAGCAGCTCAGAAACCTGGGACACTGAAGCTTTCTTT; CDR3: CASSSETWDTEAFF
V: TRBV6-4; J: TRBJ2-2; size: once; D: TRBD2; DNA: TGTGCCAGCAGTCGTACTAGCGGGAGTGGGACCGGGGAGCTGTTTTTT; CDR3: CASSRTSGSGTGELFF
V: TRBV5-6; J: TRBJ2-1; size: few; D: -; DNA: TGTGCCAGCAGCTTCAGGGTAGGGAGCTCCTACAATGAGCAGTTCTTC; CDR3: CASSFRVGSSYNEQFF
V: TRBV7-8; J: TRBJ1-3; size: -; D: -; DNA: TGTGCCAGCTCGGGGAGAGACTCGGAAAACACCATATATTTT; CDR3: CASSGRDSENTIYF
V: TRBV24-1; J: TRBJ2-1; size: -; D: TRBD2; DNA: TGTGCCACCAGTGAAAGCGGGGGGGCCGATGAGCAGTTCTTC; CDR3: CATSESGGADEQFF
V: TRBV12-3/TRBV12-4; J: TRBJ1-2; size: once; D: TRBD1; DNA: TGTGCCAGCAGCCTACGACAGGGACTGGGCTACACCTTC; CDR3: CASSLRQGLGYTF
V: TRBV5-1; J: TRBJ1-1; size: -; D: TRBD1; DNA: TGCGCCAGCAGCTTGGCCCCCCAGGGGGTTACGGGCACTGAAGCTTTCTTT; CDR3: CASSLAPQGVTGTEAFF
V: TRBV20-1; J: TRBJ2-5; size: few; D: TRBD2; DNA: TGCAGTGCTCGGGGGGACCAAGAGACCCAGTACTTC; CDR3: CSARGDQETQYF
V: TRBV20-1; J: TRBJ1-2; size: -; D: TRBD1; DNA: TGCAGTGCTCAGAAGGCGGCAGGGGGTTGGTATGGCTACACCTTC; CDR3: CSAQKAAGGWYGYTF
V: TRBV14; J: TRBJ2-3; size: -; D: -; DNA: TGTGCCAGCAGCCAAGCGGATCGGGTCGATACGCAGTATTTT; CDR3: CASSQADRVDTQYF
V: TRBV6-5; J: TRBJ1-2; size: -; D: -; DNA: TGTGCCAGCAGTGCGGACAACCTAGAGGACTACACCTTC; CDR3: CASSADNLEDYTF
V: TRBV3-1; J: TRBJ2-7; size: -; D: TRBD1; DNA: TGTGCCAGCAGCCAGCAGGGACAGGAGCAGTACTTC; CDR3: CASSQQGQEQYF
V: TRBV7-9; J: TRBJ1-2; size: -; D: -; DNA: TGTGCCAGCAGCACTTCAGCCAGGGCTCTGAACTATGGCTACACCTTC; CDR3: CASSTSARALNYGYTF
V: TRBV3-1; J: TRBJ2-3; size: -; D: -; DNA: TGTGCCAGCAGCCAATTTCTCGGCGGACAGAGCACAGATACGCAGTATTTT; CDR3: CASSQFLGGQSTDTQYF
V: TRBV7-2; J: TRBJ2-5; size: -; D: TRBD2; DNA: TGTGCCAGCAGCTTTAACGGGGGGGCCGGGACCCAGTACTTC; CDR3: CASSFNGGAGTQYF
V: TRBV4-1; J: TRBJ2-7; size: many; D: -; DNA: TGCGCCAGCAGCCAAGGATTGAGGCTAGATTACGAGCAGTACTTC; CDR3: CASSQGLRLDYEQYF
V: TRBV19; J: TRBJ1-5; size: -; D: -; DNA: TGTGCCAGTAGTATACCCAGGGGAGGTCAGCCCCAGCATTTT; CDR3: CASSIPRGGQPQHF
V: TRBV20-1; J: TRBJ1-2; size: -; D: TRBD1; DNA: TGCAGTGCTGAGAGGGACAGGGACCATGGCTACACCTTC; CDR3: CSAERDRDHGYTF
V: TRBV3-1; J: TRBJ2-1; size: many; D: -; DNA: TGTGCCAGCACCCACGGTCGGGACGTTATAAATGAGCAGTTCTTC; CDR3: CASTHGRDVINEQFF
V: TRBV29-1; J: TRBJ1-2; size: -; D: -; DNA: TGCAGCGTTGAACGGATGACTAACTATGGCTACACCTTC; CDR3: CSVERMTNYGYTF
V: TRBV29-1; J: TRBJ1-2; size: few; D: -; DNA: TGCAGCGTCGACCCTGGCAGCAATGGCTACACCTTC; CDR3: CSVDPGSNGYTF
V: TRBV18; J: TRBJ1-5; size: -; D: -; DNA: TGTGCCAGCTCACCACAGAGACATCGACCTAGCAATCAGCCCCAGCATTTT; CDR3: CASSPQRHRPSNQPQHF
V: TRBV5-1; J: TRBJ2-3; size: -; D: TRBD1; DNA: TGCGCCAGCAGCTTCGGGACAGGGAGGGCAGATACGCAGTATTTT; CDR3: CASSFGTGRADTQYF
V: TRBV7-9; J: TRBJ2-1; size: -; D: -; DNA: TGTGCCAGCAGTCGAACAGGGAGTGAGCAGTTCTTC; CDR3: CASSRTGSEQFF
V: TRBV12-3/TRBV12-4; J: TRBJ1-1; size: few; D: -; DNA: TGTGCCAGCAGGGCCTCCATCGGGGTCAACACTGAAGCTTTCTTT; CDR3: CASRASIGVNTEAFF
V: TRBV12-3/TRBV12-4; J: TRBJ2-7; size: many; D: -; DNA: TGTGCCAGCAGTCCAGGGGACTGGGGAGCCTACGAGCAGTACTTC; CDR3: CASSPGDWGAYEQYF
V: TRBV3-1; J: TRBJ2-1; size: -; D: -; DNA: TGTGCCAGCAGCCAAGCGGCGGCCAGCTCTTCTGACAATGAGCAGTTCTTC; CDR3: CASSQAAASSSDNEQFF
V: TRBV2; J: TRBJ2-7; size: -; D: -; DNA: TGTGCCAGCTCACAGGCGTTTGGGGAGCAGTACTTC; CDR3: CASSQAFGEQYF
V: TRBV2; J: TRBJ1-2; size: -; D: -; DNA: TGTGCCAGCCGGGGCAGTATTAACTATGGCTACACCTTC; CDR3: CASRGSINYGYTF
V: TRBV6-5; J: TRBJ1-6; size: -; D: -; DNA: TGTGCCAGCAGTTACGGGCGGGGGCCCCTCCACTTT; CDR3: CASSYGRGPLHF
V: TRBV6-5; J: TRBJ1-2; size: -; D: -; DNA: TGTGCCAGCAGTTACTCGGAGGCAGGGGATGTCTACACCTTC; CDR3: CASSYSEAGDVYTF
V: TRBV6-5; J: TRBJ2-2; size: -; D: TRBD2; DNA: TGTGCCAGCAGAACTAGCGGGAGCAGCACCGGGGAGCTGTTTTTT; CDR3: CASRTSGSSTGELFF
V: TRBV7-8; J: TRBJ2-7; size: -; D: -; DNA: TGTGCCAGCAGCTTAGTCGGAGGGATCACCTTCGAGCAGTACTTC; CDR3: CASSLVGGITFEQYF
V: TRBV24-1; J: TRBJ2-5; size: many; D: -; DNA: TGTGCCACCAGTGATCCCCGGGGGCCGGAGACCCAGTACTTC; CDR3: CATSDPRGPETQYF
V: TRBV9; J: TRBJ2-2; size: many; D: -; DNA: TGTGCCAGCAGCCGCGCGCCGAACACCGGGGAGCTGTTTTTT; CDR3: CASSRAPNTGELFF
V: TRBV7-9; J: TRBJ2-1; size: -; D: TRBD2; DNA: TGTGCCAGCAGCGCGACTAGCGGGGGGGCGAGTGAGCAGTTCTTC; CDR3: CASSATSGGASEQFF
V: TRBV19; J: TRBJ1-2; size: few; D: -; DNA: TGTGCCAGTAGTGTAACTGGGATGGGGTTCGGTACCTATGGCTACACCTTC; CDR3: CASSVTGMGFGTYGYTF
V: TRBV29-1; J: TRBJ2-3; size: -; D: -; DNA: TGCAGCGTTGGAGAGGGGGATACGCAGTATTTT; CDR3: CSVGEGDTQYF
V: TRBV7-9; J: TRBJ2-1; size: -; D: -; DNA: TGTGCCAGCAGCGGCCGGAGGGTTCCGGGTGAGCAGTTCTTC; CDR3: CASSGRRVPGEQFF
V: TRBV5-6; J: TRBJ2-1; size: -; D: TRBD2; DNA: TGTGCCAGCAGCCTCGGGACTAGCGGGTGGAGCTCCTACAATGAGCAGTTCTTC; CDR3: CASSLGTSGWSSYNEQFF